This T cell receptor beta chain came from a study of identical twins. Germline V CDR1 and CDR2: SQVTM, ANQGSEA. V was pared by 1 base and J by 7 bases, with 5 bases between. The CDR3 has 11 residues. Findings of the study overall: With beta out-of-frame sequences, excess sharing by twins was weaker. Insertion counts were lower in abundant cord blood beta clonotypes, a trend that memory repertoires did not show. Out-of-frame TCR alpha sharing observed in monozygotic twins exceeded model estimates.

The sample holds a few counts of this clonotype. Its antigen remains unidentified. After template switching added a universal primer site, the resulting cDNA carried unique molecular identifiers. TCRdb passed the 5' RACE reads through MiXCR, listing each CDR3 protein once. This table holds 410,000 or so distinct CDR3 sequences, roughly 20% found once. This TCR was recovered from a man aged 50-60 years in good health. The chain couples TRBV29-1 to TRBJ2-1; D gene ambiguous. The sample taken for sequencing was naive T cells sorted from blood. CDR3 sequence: CSVEGWNEQFF. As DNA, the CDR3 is TGCAGCGTTGAAGGATGGAATGAGCAGTTCTTC.